Listed below are T cell receptor beta chains from one sample, sequenced in a study of blood T cells in healthy people across ages. MiXCR was run by TCRdb on the 5' RACE reads, yielding one entry per CDR3 protein. The sample gives roughly 800,000 distinct CDR3 sequences, roughly 50% of which show up once; about 42% is in the top ten. The sample taken for sequencing was blood. These receptors originate from a man older than 75 in good health. CDR3s include the opening cysteine and the closing phenylalanine or tryptophan. The order of the fields is D gene, V gene, J gene, clone size, CDR3 protein, CDR3 DNA. D genes are given only for firm matches. Size is stated for part of the rows, as once, few or many counts, or as a class when the clone is expanded.

>NA|TRBV19|TRBJ1-1|NA
CASSPRRGAGTEAFF
TGTGCCAGTAGTCCCCGCCGGGGGGCAGGCACTGAAGCTTTCTTT
>TRBD1|TRBV28|TRBJ1-2|NA
CASSRTGVRGGYTF
TGTGCCAGCAGTCGGACAGGGGTCAGGGGAGGCTACACCTTC
>TRBD1|TRBV18|TRBJ2-7|NA
CASSLRGSGEQYF
TGTGCCAGCTCACTCAGGGGGTCCGGCGAGCAGTACTTC
>NA|TRBV11-2|TRBJ2-7|NA
CASSVVDSAYEQYF
TGTGCCAGCAGCGTAGTCGACAGCGCCTACGAGCAGTACTTC
>TRBD2|TRBV7-3|TRBJ2-3|NA
CASSSRTSGRVTDTQYF
TGTGCCAGCAGCTCCAGGACTAGCGGGAGGGTAACAGATACGCAGTATTTT
>TRBD1|TRBV6-1|TRBJ2-7|NA
CASRKGQGVIYEQYF
TGTGCCAGCAGGAAAGGACAGGGGGTGATCTACGAGCAGTACTTC
>TRBD2|TRBV20-1|TRBJ2-7|NA
CSALAGETGNEQYF
TGCAGTGCTCTAGCGGGAGAGACTGGCAACGAGCAGTACTTC
>NA|TRBV30|TRBJ1-2|few
CAWSAPGPTSRGYTF
TGTGCCTGGAGTGCGCCGGGACCGACATCGAGAGGCTACACCTTC
>NA|TRBV20-1|TRBJ1-6|NA
CSARDPRGTPLHF
TGCAGTGCTAGAGATCCGAGAGGGACACCCCTCCACTTT
>NA|TRBV6-2/TRBV6-3|TRBJ2-3|NA
CASSPPGQGGKHRYAYF
TGTGCCAGCAGCCCACCCGGCCAGGGCGGGAAGCACAGATACGCGTATTTT
>TRBD1|TRBV20-1|TRBJ2-7|once
CSARAGTATSEQYF
TGCAGTGCTAGAGCCGGGACAGCAACCTCCGAGCAGTACTTC
>TRBD1|TRBV20-1|TRBJ2-1|few
CSSKRDSNYNEQFF
TGCAGTTCAAAACGGGACAGTAACTACAATGAGCAGTTCTTC
>NA|TRBV5-1|TRBJ1-2|NA
CASNVGSRADYGYTF
TGCGCCAGCAACGTCGGCAGCAGGGCTGACTATGGCTACACCTTC
>NA|TRBV27|TRBJ2-7|NA
CASSPLWEPLIEQYF
TGTGCCAGCAGTCCCTTATGGGAGCCTTTGATCGAGCAGTACTTC
>NA|TRBV9|TRBJ1-2|few
CASSAPPFYGYTF
TGTGCCAGCAGCGCACCACCCTTCTATGGCTACACCTTC
>NA|TRBV12-3/TRBV12-4|TRBJ2-3|NA
CASKFEETEADTQYF
TGTGCCAGCAAATTCGAAGAAACGGAAGCAGATACGCAGTATTTT
>NA|TRBV7-9|TRBJ2-1|NA
CASSGHNPVGEQFF
TGTGCCAGCAGCGGGCATAATCCCGTAGGTGAGCAGTTCTTC
>TRBD2|TRBV20-1|TRBJ2-1|NA
CSARTSGALSYNEQFF
TGCAGTGCTAGGACTAGCGGGGCCCTCTCCTACAATGAGCAGTTCTTC
>NA|TRBV27|TRBJ2-7|few
CASSVSRASEQYF
TGTGCCAGCAGTGTAAGCAGGGCTTCCGAGCAGTACTTC
>NA|TRBV6-5|TRBJ2-5|NA
CASSYWQGQETQYF
TGTGCCAGCAGTTACTGGCAGGGACAAGAGACCCAGTACTTC
>TRBD1|TRBV5-4|TRBJ2-3|NA
CASGLITGTGDRYAYF
TGTGCCAGCGGCTTAATAACCGGGACAGGTGACAGATACGCGTATTTT
>NA|TRBV4-2|TRBJ2-7|NA
CASSQDQRLPAFYEQYF
TGTGCCAGCAGCCAAGATCAACGCCTCCCGGCCTTTTACGAGCAGTACTTC
>NA|TRBV7-2|TRBJ1-5|few
CASSLAPNRVDQPQHF
TGTGCCAGCAGCTTAGCGCCTAACAGGGTGGATCAGCCCCAGCATTTT
>NA|TRBV7-2|TRBJ2-1|few
CASSRGPPINEQFF
TGTGCCAGCAGCCGTGGACCACCCATCAATGAGCAGTTCTTC
>TRBD2|TRBV12-3/TRBV12-4|TRBJ2-7|NA
CASSGLAGALNEQYF
TGTGCCAGCAGCGGACTAGCGGGAGCCCTCAACGAGCAGTACTTC
>NA|TRBV20-1|TRBJ2-1|NA
CSARDLDGSVHNEQFF
TGCAGTGCTAGAGATCTCGACGGGAGTGTCCACAATGAGCAGTTCTTC
>TRBD2|TRBV7-3|TRBJ2-5|NA
CASSLWREGYNEQYF
TGTGCCAGCAGCTTATGGCGGGAGGGCTACAATGAGCAGTACTTC
>NA|TRBV12-3/TRBV12-4|TRBJ1-2|NA
CASSDGIRTVGYTF
TGTGCCAGCAGCGACGGAATTAGGACAGTCGGCTACACCTTC
>NA|TRBV7-3|TRBJ2-3|few
CASSLARSSESTDTQYF
TGTGCCAGCAGCTTAGCTCGCTCTAGCGAGAGCACAGATACGCAGTATTTT
>NA|TRBV7-2|TRBJ2-1|many
CASSLLPGSYNEQFF
TGTGCCAGCAGCTTATTGCCGGGGTCCTACAATGAGCAGTTCTTC
>TRBD2|TRBV7-3|TRBJ2-7|few
CASSLLPTSGLAYEQYF
TGTGCCAGCAGCTTACTTCCCACTAGCGGCCTCGCCTACGAGCAGTACTTC
>TRBD2|TRBV28|TRBJ2-2|NA
CASSPKRLAGLNTGELFF
TGTGCCAGCAGTCCAAAAAGACTAGCGGGGTTGAACACCGGGGAGCTGTTTTTT
>NA|TRBV9|TRBJ2-7|few
CASSVGSRRGSYEQYF
TGTGCCAGCAGCGTAGGCTCCAGGAGGGGCTCCTACGAGCAGTACTTC
>TRBD1|TRBV25-1|TRBJ1-2|NA
CASAHQQGYGYTF
TGTGCCAGCGCCCATCAACAGGGGTATGGCTACACCTTC
>NA|TRBV20-1|TRBJ1-5|many
CSAKDIKNQPQHF
TGCAGTGCCAAGGACATCAAGAATCAGCCCCAGCATTTT
>NA|TRBV24-1|TRBJ1-1|NA
CATSRNGATEAFF
TGTGCCACCAGTCGCAACGGGGCCACTGAAGCTTTCTTT
>NA|TRBV7-9|TRBJ2-7|NA
CASTSDITKQYF
TGTGCCAGCACCTCGGATATTACGAAGCAGTACTTC
>NA|TRBV20-1|TRBJ2-1|NA
CSARVPPGRKYNEQFF
TGCAGTGCTAGAGTCCCCCCGGGACGGAAATACAATGAGCAGTTCTTC
>NA|TRBV3-1|TRBJ2-7|NA
CASSQGPAAAYEQYF
TGTGCCAGCAGCCAAGGCCCAGCGGCCGCCTACGAGCAGTACTTC
>TRBD2|TRBV5-6|TRBJ2-1|few
CASSPNSGRAENEQFF
TGTGCCAGCAGCCCAAATAGCGGGAGGGCCGAAAATGAGCAGTTCTTC
>NA|TRBV6-2/TRBV6-3|TRBJ2-7|NA
CASSYSLTGLYEQYF
TGTGCCAGCAGTTACTCCCTGACAGGACTCTACGAGCAGTACTTC
>NA|TRBV5-1|TRBJ2-7|NA
CASSLEAGSGNEQYF
TGCGCCAGCAGCTTGGAAGCAGGCTCGGGCAATGAGCAGTACTTC
>NA|TRBV6-1|TRBJ2-7|NA
CAVHRPPYEQYF
TGTGCCGTTCACAGGCCACCCTACGAGCAGTACTTC
>NA|TRBV6-5|TRBJ2-3|NA
CASRAGLSTDTQYF
TGTGCCAGCAGGGCAGGACTTAGCACAGATACGCAGTATTTT
>TRBD1|TRBV18|TRBJ2-6|NA
CASSPGTGRSGANVLTF
TGTGCCAGCTCACCAGGGACAGGGAGATCTGGGGCCAACGTCCTGACTTTC
>NA|TRBV28|TRBJ2-5|NA
CASSFVGGRETQYF
TGTGCCAGCAGTTTTGTGGGGGGAAGGGAGACCCAGTACTTC
>NA|TRBV7-9|TRBJ1-1|few
CASSLFLDGEAFF
TGTGCCAGCAGCTTATTTCTGGACGGTGAGGCTTTCTTT
>NA|TRBV2|TRBJ2-7|NA
CASRRQGGRFYEQYF
TGTGCCAGCAGACGACAAGGCGGACGGTTCTACGAGCAGTACTTC
>NA|TRBV10-3|TRBJ2-7|NA
CAIRDNSYEQYF
TGTGCCATCAGGGACAACTCCTACGAGCAGTACTTC
>NA|TRBV7-8|TRBJ2-7|NA
CASSLEPGRTYEQYF
TGTGCCAGCAGCTTAGAGCCAGGGAGAACCTACGAGCAGTACTTC
>NA|TRBV24-1|TRBJ2-7|NA
CATSDSAVPSYEQYF
TGTGCCACCAGTGATTCGGCAGTCCCCTCCTACGAGCAGTACTTC
>TRBD2|TRBV9|TRBJ2-6|few
CASSPEGLAVPSGANVLTF
TGTGCCAGCAGCCCAGAGGGACTAGCGGTACCCTCTGGGGCCAACGTCCTGACTTTC
>TRBD2|TRBV29-1|TRBJ2-5|few
CSAGGTSGETQYF
TGCAGCGCCGGCGGGACTAGCGGGGAGACCCAGTACTTC
>NA|TRBV20-1|TRBJ1-6|few
CSTRIHRQIGNSPLHF
TGCAGTACCAGGATCCACAGGCAGATAGGGAATTCACCCCTCCACTTT
>NA|TRBV24-1|TRBJ2-3|few
CATSAAQGGYAYF
TGTGCCACCAGTGCCGCGCAGGGCGGATACGCGTATTTT
>NA|TRBV20-1|TRBJ2-1|few
CSANWRPSSYNEQFF
TGCAGTGCAAACTGGAGGCCCAGCTCCTACAATGAGCAGTTCTTC
>NA|TRBV28|TRBJ1-2|few
CASMSGNYGYTF
TGTGCCAGCATGAGCGGGAACTATGGCTACACCTTC